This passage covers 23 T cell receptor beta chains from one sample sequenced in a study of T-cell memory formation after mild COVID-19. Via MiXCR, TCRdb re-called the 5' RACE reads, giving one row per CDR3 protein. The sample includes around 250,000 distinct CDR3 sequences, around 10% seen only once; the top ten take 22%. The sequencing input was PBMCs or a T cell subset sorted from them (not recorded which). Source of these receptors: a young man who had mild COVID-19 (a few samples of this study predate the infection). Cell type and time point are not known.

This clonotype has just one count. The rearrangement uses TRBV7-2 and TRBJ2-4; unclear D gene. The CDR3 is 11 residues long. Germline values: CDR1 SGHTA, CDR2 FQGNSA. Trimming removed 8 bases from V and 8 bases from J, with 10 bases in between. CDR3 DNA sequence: TGTGCCAGCTCACTTAGCCACATTCAGTACTTC. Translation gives CASSLSHIQYF.

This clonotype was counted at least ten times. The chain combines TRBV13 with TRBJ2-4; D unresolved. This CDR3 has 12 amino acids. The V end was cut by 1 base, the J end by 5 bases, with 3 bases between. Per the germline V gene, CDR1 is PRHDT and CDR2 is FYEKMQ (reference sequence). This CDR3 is CASSLDENIQYF. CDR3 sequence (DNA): TGTGCCAGCAGCTTAGACGAAAACATTCAGTACTTC.

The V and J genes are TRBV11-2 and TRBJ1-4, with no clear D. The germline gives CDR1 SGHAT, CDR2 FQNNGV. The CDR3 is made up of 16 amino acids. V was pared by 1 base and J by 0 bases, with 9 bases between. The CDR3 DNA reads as TGTGCCAGCAGCTTAGGGGCGGACCCAACTAATGAAAAACTGTTTTTT. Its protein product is CASSLGADPTNEKLFF.

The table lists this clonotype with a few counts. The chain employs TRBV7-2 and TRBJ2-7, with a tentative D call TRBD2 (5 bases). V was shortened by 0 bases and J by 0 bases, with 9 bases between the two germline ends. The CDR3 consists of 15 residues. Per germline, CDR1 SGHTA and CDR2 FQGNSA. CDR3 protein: CASSLAPGLSYEQYV. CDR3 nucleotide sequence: TGTGCCAGCAGCTTAGCGCCAGGACTCTCCTACGAGCAGTACGTC.

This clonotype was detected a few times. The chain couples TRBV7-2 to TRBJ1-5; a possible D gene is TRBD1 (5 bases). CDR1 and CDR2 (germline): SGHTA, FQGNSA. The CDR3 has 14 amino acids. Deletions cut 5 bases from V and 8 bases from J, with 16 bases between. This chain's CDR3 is CASSPFRVGEPQHF. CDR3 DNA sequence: TGTGCCAGCAGCCCCTTTCGGGTGGGGGAGCCCCAGCATTTT.

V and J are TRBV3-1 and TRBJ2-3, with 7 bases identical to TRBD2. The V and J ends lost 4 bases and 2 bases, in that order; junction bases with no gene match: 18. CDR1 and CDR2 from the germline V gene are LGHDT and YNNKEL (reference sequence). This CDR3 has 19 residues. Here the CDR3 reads CASSPLSGSGGPLTDTQYF. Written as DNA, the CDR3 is TGTGCCAGCAGCCCCCTTAGCGGTTCGGGGGGACCCCTCACAGATACGCAGTATTTT.

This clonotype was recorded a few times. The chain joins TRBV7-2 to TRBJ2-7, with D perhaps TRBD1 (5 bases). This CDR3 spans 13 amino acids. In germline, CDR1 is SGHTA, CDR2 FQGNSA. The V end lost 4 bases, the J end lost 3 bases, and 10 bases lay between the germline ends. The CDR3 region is CASSSDRIYEQYF. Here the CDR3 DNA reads TGTGCCAGCAGCTCCGACAGAATCTACGAGCAGTACTTC. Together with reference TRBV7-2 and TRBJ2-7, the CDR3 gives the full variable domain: GAGVSQSPSNKVTEKGKDVELRCDPISGHTALYWYRQSLGQGLEFLIYFQGNSAPDKSGLPSDRFSAERTGGSVSTLTIQRTQQEDSAVYLCASSSDRIYEQYFGPGTRLTVT.

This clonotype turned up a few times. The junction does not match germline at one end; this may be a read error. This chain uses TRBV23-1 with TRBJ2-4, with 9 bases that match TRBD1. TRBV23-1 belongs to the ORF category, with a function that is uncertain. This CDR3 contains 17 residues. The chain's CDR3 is CAGRDPDRGGPKNIQYF. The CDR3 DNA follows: TGCGCCGGCAGGGATCCGGACAGGGGAGGGCCTAAAAACATTCAGTACTTC.

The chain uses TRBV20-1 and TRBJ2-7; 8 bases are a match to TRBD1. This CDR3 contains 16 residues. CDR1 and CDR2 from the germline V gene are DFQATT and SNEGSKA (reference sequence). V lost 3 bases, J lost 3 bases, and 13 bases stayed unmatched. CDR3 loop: CSASALTGTGFYEQYF. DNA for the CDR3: TGCAGTGCTAGTGCTCTTACCGGGACAGGATTCTACGAGCAGTACTTC.

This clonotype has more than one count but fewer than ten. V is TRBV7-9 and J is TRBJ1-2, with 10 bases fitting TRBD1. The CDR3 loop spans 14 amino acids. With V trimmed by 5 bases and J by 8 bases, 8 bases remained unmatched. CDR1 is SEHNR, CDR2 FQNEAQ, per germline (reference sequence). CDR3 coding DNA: TGTGCCAGCAGCGCGACAGGGGGCGCGGACGGCTACACCTTC. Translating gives CASSATGGADGYTF.

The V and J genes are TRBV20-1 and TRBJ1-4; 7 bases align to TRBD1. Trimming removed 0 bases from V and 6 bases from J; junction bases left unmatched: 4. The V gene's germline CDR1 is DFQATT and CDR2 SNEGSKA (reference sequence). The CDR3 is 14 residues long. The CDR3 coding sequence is TGCAGTGCTAGAGACACCGGGACAGATGAAAAACTGTTTTTT. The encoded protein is CSARDTGTDEKLFF.

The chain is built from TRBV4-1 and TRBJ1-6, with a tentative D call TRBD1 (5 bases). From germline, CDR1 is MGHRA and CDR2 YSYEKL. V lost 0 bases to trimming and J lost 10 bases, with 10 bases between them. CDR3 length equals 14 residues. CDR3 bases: TGCGCCAGCAGCCAAGATTTGGGGGAATCACCCCTCCACTTT. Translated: CASSQDLGESPLHF.

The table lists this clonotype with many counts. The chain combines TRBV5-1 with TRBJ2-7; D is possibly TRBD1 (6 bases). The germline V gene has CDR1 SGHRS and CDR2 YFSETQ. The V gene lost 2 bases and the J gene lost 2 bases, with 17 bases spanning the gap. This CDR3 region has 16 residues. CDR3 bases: TGCGCCAGCAGCTTTCTCCTGGAGACAGGACCCTACGAGCAGTACTTC. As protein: CASSFLLETGPYEQYF.

The CDR3 loop reads CASSEVALAVSPYEQYV. CDR3 bases: TGTGCCAGCAGTGAAGTAGCACTAGCGGTCTCCCCCTACGAGCAGTACGTC. This sequence joins TRBV2 and TRBJ2-7; TRBD2 aligns across 8 bases. Germline V lookup: CDR1 SNHLY, CDR2 FYNNEI. The CDR3 length is 17 residues. The junction had 10 bases not matched to a gene; V was cut back by 1 base and J by 2 bases.

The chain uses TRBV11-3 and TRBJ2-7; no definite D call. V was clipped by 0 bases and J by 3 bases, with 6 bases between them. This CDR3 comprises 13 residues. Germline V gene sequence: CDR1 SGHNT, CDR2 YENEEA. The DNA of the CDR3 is TGTGCCAGCAGCTTAGATGACGGCTACGAGCAGTACTTC. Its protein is CASSLDDGYEQYF.

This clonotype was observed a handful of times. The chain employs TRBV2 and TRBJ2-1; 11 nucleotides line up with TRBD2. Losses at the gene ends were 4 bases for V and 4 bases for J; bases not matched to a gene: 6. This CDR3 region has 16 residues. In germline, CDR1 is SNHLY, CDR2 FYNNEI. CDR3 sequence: CASSGLAGPTYNEQFF. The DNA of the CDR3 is TGTGCCAGCAGTGGACTAGCGGGGCCCACTTACAATGAGCAGTTCTTC.

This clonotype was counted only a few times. CDR3 protein: CSARDKGTFNQPQHF. DNA of the CDR3: TGCAGTGCTAGAGACAAGGGCACCTTCAATCAGCCCCAGCATTTT. This chain joins TRBV20-1 and TRBJ1-5, with D uncertain. Looked up from germline, CDR1 is DFQATT and CDR2 is SNEGSKA (reference sequence). There are 15 residues in the CDR3. Trimming took off 0 bases at V and 3 bases at J, with 12 bases between the two ends.

CDR3 in amino acids: CASSLRGTPNTGELFF. CDR3 nucleotide sequence: TGCGCCAGCAGCTTGAGGGGCACCCCGAACACCGGGGAGCTGTTTTTT. J is TRBJ2-2 and V is TRBV5-1, with D possibly matching TRBD1 (5 bases). V gave up 1 base and J gave up 0 bases, with 10 bases separating them. Germline assignment: CDR1 SGHRS and CDR2 YFSETQ. This CDR3 has 16 residues.

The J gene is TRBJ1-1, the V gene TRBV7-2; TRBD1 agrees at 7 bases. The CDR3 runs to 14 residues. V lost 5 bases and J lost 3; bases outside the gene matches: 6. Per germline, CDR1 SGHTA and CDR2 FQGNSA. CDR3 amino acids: CASSPQGPYTEAFF. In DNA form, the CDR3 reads TGTGCCAGCAGCCCACAGGGGCCATACACTGAAGCTTTCTTT.

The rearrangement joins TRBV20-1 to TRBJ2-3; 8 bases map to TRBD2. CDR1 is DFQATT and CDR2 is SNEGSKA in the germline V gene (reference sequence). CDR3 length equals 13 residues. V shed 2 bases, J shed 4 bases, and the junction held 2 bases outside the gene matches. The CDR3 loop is CSARISGADTQYF. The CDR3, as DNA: TGCAGTGCTAGAATTAGCGGGGCAGATACGCAGTATTTT.

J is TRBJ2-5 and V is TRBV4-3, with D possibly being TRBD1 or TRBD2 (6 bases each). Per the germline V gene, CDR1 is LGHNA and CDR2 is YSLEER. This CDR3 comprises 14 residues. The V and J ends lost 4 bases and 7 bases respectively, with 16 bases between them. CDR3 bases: TGCGCCAGCAGCCTGACGGGGGCCCCGGCGACCCAGTACTTC. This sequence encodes CASSLTGAPATQYF.

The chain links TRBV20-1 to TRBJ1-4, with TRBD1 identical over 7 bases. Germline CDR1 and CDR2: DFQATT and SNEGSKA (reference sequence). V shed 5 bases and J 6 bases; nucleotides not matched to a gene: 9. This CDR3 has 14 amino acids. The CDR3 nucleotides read TGCAGTGCTCAAGCCGGCAGGGGGGATGAAAAACTGTTTTTT. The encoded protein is CSAQAGRGDEKLFF.

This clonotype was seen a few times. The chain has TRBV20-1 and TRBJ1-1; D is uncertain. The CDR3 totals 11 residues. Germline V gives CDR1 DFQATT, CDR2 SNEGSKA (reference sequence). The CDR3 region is CSGEMNTEAFF. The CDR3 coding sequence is TGCAGCGGCGAAATGAACACTGAAGCTTTCTTT.